The 21 T cell receptor beta chains below were found in one sample sequenced in a study of T cell responses to AZD1222 COVID-19 vaccine. Produced via immunoSEQ multiplex PCR; TCRdb's table is partial and in-frame only. The data hold 90,000 or so clones, with over 70% observed a single time. The specimen was peripheral blood, collected on day 0 of AZD1222 vaccination. These receptor sequences come from an adult in good health.

The chain recombines TRBV24-1 with TRBJ1-2; D call uncertain. Trimming shortened V by 7 bases and J by 4 bases, and 21 bases separated the two germline ends. The CDR3 spans 16 residues. Germline V gene sequence: CDR1 KGHDR, CDR2 SFDVKD. Here the CDR3 reads CATRIGEQAIIYGYTF. CDR3 in DNA: TGTGCCACCAGGATTGGGGAGCAGGCAATAATCTATGGCTACACCTTC.

This clone was counted once. This chain joins TRBV3-1 (or the pseudogene TRBV3-2) and TRBJ1-3; TRBD1 agrees at 7 bases. Germline trimming cut 4 bases from V and 3 bases from J; bases unmatched to any gene: 3. CDR1 and CDR2 from the germline V gene are LGHDT and YNNKEL (reference sequence). The CDR3 runs 14 residues. The DNA for the CDR3 is TGTGCCAGCAGCCGGGGGACAGTTGGAAACACCATATATTTT. Amino acid sequence: CASSRGTVGNTIYF.

V and J are TRBV2 and TRBJ1-1; 7 bases map to TRBD1. After removal of 6 bases from V and 5 bases from J, the junction contained 9 bases not matched to a gene. CDR1 is SNHLY, CDR2 FYNNEI, per germline. CDR3 length: 14 residues. This chain's CDR3 is CASRAYDRDTEAFF. The CDR3 DNA is TGTGCCAGCAGAGCCTACGACAGGGATACTGAAGCTTTCTTT.

In DNA form, the CDR3 reads TGTGCCAGCAGCCGGACTAGCACCTACGAGCAGTACTTC. The encoded protein is CASSRTSTYEQYF. This rearrangement joins TRBV7-9 to TRBJ2-7, with 8 bases lining up with TRBD2. Germline V gene lookup returns CDR1 SEHNR and CDR2 FQNEAQ (reference sequence). J lost 2 bases, V lost 5 bases, and 2 bases had no gene match. CDR3 length equals 13 residues. Together with reference TRBV7-9 and TRBJ2-7, the CDR3 gives the full variable domain: DTGVSQNPRHKITKRGQNVTFRCDPISEHNRLYWYRQTLGQGPEFLTYFQNEAQLEKSRLLSDRFSAERPKGSFSTLEIQRTEQGDSAMYLCASSRTSTYEQYFGPGTRLTVT.

The chain uses TRBV5-4 and TRBJ2-1; 8 bases line up with TRBD2. Germline V gene sequence: CDR1 SGHNT, CDR2 YYREEE (reference sequence). V lost 0 bases, J lost 0 bases, and 8 bases stayed unmatched. The CDR3 covers 18 residues. As DNA, the CDR3 is TGTGCCAGCAGCTTGGGATCAAGCGGGAGCCTCTCCTACAATGAGCAGTTCTTC. Translated, it gives CASSLGSSGSLSYNEQFF.

This sequence joins TRBV5-1 and TRBJ1-2, with 8 bases identical to TRBD1. J lost 8 bases, V lost 0 bases, and 6 bases had no gene match. CDR1 is SGHRS and CDR2 is YFSETQ in the germline V gene. CDR3 length equals 14 residues. The CDR3 sequence: CASSLEGTGAGYTF. CDR3 DNA sequence: TGCGCCAGCAGCTTGGAAGGGACAGGAGCCGGCTACACCTTC.

This chain uses TRBV24-1 with TRBJ1-2; weak D call: TRBD1 (6 bases). The CDR3 sequence is 15 residues long. The germline V gene has CDR1 KGHDR and CDR2 SFDVKD. Deletions cut 1 base from V and 2 bases from J, with 10 bases between. The CDR3 spells CATSDFKGGNYGYTF. The CDR3 bases are TGTGCCACCAGTGATTTCAAGGGGGGCAACTATGGCTACACCTTC.

This clone occurred a few times. This rearrangement joins TRBV19 to TRBJ2-5, with 14 bases fitting TRBD2. Germline loops: CDR1 LNHDA, CDR2 SQIVND (reference sequence). This CDR3 spans 17 amino acids. J gave up 4 bases and V 3 bases, and 7 bases lay outside the gene matches. CDR3 loop: CASSIPPGTSGRETQYF. In DNA, the CDR3 is TGTGCCAGTAGTATCCCACCCGGGACTAGCGGGAGAGAGACCCAGTACTTC.

V usage is TRBV28 and J usage is TRBJ1-1; D perhaps matches TRBD1 (5 bases). V was shortened by 7 bases and J by 3 bases, with 15 bases between the two germline ends. Germline V gives CDR1 MDHEN, CDR2 SYDVKM. The CDR3 covers 14 residues. The CDR3 sequence is CASTREGRYTEAFF. CDR3 coding DNA: TGTGCCAGCACCCGGGAGGGGCGGTACACTGAAGCTTTCTTT.

In its sample, this clone ranks as medium-sized. The chain employs TRBV5-1 and TRBJ1-1; a weak D match, TRBD1 (6 bases). V was clipped by 2 bases and J by 4 bases, with 18 bases between them. This CDR3 has 16 amino acids. From germline, CDR1 is SGHRS and CDR2 YFSETQ. The CDR3 sequence: CASSFRGLSSGTEAFF. In DNA, the CDR3 is TGCGCCAGCAGCTTCAGGGGTCTCTCCTCCGGCACTGAAGCTTTCTTT.

V gene TRBV5-1 combines with J gene TRBJ2-7; 13 bases are shared with TRBD2. Trimming took 5 bases from V and 7 from J; bases not matched to a gene: 15. The germline V gene encodes CDR1 SGHRS and CDR2 YFSETQ. CDR3 size: 17 residues. CDR3 nucleotide sequence: TGCGCCAGCAGTGCCGGGACAGGGACTAGCGGGACCCGTGAGCAGTACTTC. This sequence encodes CASSAGTGTSGTREQYF.

The chain employs TRBV29-1 and TRBJ2-2; 7 positions agree with TRBD2. From germline, CDR1 is SQVTM and CDR2 ANQGSEA. The V gene end was trimmed by 7 bases and the J gene end by 1 base; junction bases not matched to a gene: 6. This CDR3 spans 14 amino acids. The CDR3 loop reads CSAFQRGNTGELFF. The CDR3 DNA is TGCAGCGCCTTCCAGCGGGGGAACACCGGGGAGCTGTTTTTT.

This chain joins TRBV18 and TRBJ2-2, with 8 bases identical to TRBD2. V was clipped by 0 bases and J by 3 bases; unmatched bases: 3. The CDR3 contains 16 residues. Germline assignment: CDR1 KGHSH and CDR2 LQKENI. CDR3 in amino acids: CASSPPEREYTGELFF. The CDR3 bases are TGTGCCAGCTCACCACCGGAGCGGGAGTACACCGGGGAGCTGTTTTTT.

A few counts support this clone. The chain is built from TRBV6-4 and TRBJ2-3; D is possibly TRBD2 (5 bases). This CDR3 comprises 13 residues. CDR1 and CDR2 (germline): MRHNA, SNTAGT. Trimming took off 4 bases at V and 5 bases at J, with 10 bases between the two ends. CDR3 region: CASSAGERDTQYF. CDR3 DNA sequence: TGTGCCAGCAGTGCTGGGGAGAGAGATACGCAGTATTTT.

CDR3 loop: CASSFQGTETQYF. The DNA for the CDR3 is TGTGCCAGCAGCTTTCAAGGGACAGAGACCCAGTACTTC. The chain couples TRBV5-6 to TRBJ2-5; D could derive from TRBD1 or TRBD2 (5 bases each). The germline V gene encodes CDR1 SGHDT and CDR2 YYEEEE. The CDR3 loop spans 13 amino acids. Trimming took 2 bases from V and 4 from J, leaving 9 bases between them.

The gene calls are TRBV7-2 and TRBJ2-5; the match to TRBD2 covers 11 bases. The CDR3 is 17 residues long. Trimming at V came to 2 bases and at J to 2 bases, leaving 7 bases not matched to a gene. The V gene's germline CDR1 is SGHTA and CDR2 FQGNSA. CDR3 bases: TGTGCCAGCAGCTTAAGACTAGCGGGAATAAAACAAGAGACCCAGTACTTC. This sequence encodes CASSLRLAGIKQETQYF. The full variable domain, with the rest looked up from reference TRBV7-2 and TRBJ2-5, is GAGVSQSPSNKVTEKGKDVELRCDPISGHTALYWYRQSLGQGLEFLIYFQGNSAPDKSGLPSDRFSAERTGGSVSTLTIQRTQQEDSAVYLCASSLRLAGIKQETQYFGPGTRLLVL.

The V and J genes are TRBV19 and TRBJ2-5; TRBD1 matches 7 bases. The germline gives CDR1 LNHDA, CDR2 SQIVND (reference sequence). J lost 4 bases, V lost 7 bases, and 6 bases had no gene match. This CDR3 region has 13 residues. The CDR3 DNA follows: TGTGCCAGTAACTACAGGGGCGCAGAGACCCAGTACTTC. Translation: CASNYRGAETQYF.

This clone was recorded only once. V usage is TRBV19 and J usage is TRBJ2-1, with TRBD1 matching 9 bases. J was trimmed by 4 bases and V by 5 bases; bases with no gene match: 3. CDR3 length equals 14 residues. Germline CDR1 reads LNHDA; CDR2 reads SQIVND (reference sequence). In DNA, the CDR3 is TGTGCCAGTAGTGTCGGGACAGGGTACAATGAGCAGTTCTTC. Its translation: CASSVGTGYNEQFF. The full variable domain, with the rest looked up from reference TRBV19 and TRBJ2-1, is DGGITQSPKYLFRKEGQNVTLSCEQNLNHDAMYWYRQDPGQGLRLIYYSQIVNDFQKGDIAEGYSVSREKKESFPLTVTSAQKNPTAFYLCASSVGTGYNEQFFGPGTRLTVL.

V is TRBV20-1 and J is TRBJ2-1; perhaps TRBD2 as D (7 bases). The CDR3 is 14 residues long. The germline CDR1 and CDR2 sequences are DFQATT and SNEGSKA (reference sequence). Trimming took off 3 bases at V and 8 bases at J, with 17 bases between the two ends. CDR3 region: CSASRGGLIDEQFF. As DNA, the CDR3 is TGCAGTGCTAGTCGCGGGGGCCTCATTGATGAGCAGTTCTTC.

The CDR3 loop reads CASSLTSGNTDTQYF. CDR3 bases: TGTGCCAGCAGCTTAACTAGCGGAAACACAGATACGCAGTATTTT. The chain recombines TRBV7-9 with TRBJ2-3, with 8 bases fitting TRBD2. CDR3 length: 15 residues. Germline CDR1 reads SEHNR; CDR2 reads FQNEAQ (reference sequence). V was pared by 2 bases and J by 2 bases, with 3 bases of the junction left unmatched.

This clone was recorded only once. The genes are TRBV12-3 or TRBV12-4 and TRBJ1-6, with TRBD1 as a possible D gene (6 bases). This CDR3 has 13 amino acids. Trimming stripped 8 bases from V and 9 bases from J, with 14 bases between. The CDR3, as DNA: TGTGCCAGCGGCAGGGGCAGAGTTTCACCCCTCCACTTT. It encodes CASGRGRVSPLHF.